The 10 T cell receptor beta chains below were found in one sample sequenced in a study of control samples from healthy donors and cancer patients. Only in-frame clones appear in the TCRdb table, and some are missing; sequencing was by immunoSEQ multiplex PCR. The table records some 18,000 clones, around 84% of them present only once. The specimen sequenced was PBMCs. Receptors originate from a woman in her 70s with lung cancer.

V is TRBV27 and J is TRBJ2-3; D gene unclear. This CDR3 is 14 amino acids long. V was shortened by 3 bases and J by 3 bases, with 10 bases between the two germline ends. Germline V gene lookup returns CDR1 MNHEY and CDR2 SMNVEV (reference sequence). The CDR3 region has the DNA TGTGCCAGCAGTTTCCTAGAAAATACAGATACGCAGTATTTT. This codes for CASSFLENTDTQYF.

This clone has only one observation. The chain is built from TRBV4-1 and TRBJ2-1; the match to TRBD2 covers 13 bases. V lost 6 bases to trimming and J lost 0 bases; unmatched junction nucleotides: 5. CDR1 is MGHRA and CDR2 is YSYEKL in the germline V gene. This CDR3 has 17 residues. CDR3 amino acids: CASRPGTSGTSYNEQFF. In DNA form, the CDR3 reads TGCGCCAGCAGACCTGGGACTAGCGGGACCTCCTACAATGAGCAGTTCTTC.

J is TRBJ2-7 and V is TRBV7-2; TRBD1 might be the D (5 bases). CDR3 length: 13 amino acids. V shed 7 bases and J shed 1 base, with 11 bases lying between them. Germline V gives CDR1 SGHTA, CDR2 FQGNSA. The DNA of the CDR3 is TGTGCCAGCACCCGGGCAGGGTCCTACGAGCAGTACTTC. Translating gives CASTRAGSYEQYF.

This clone was recorded only once. V usage is TRBV2 and J usage is TRBJ1-1; tentatively, D is TRBD1 (5 bases). Trimming took off 6 bases at V and 6 bases at J, with 17 bases between the two ends. In germline, CDR1 is SNHLY, CDR2 FYNNEI. This CDR3 contains 14 residues. CDR3 in amino acids: CASSLWTGDPEAFF. CDR3 sequence (DNA): TGTGCCAGCAGCCTATGGACGGGGGACCCTGAAGCTTTCTTT.

The rearrangement uses TRBV7-2 and TRBJ1-4; D remains ambiguous. Germline V gives CDR1 SGHTA, CDR2 FQGNSA. This CDR3 comprises 15 residues. V shed 1 base and J shed 10 bases, with 16 bases lying between them. The CDR3 reads CASSLDFGSLGKLFF. DNA for the CDR3: TGTGCCAGCAGCTTAGACTTCGGGTCGTTGGGAAAACTGTTTTTT.

This sequence joins TRBV28 and TRBJ2-7; D perhaps matches TRBD2 (5 bases). The V and J ends lost 2 bases and 12 bases respectively, with 11 bases between them. The CDR3 extends over 11 amino acids. CDR1 MDHEN and CDR2 SYDVKM come from the germline V gene. The CDR3 region is CASSLRLASYF. DNA of the CDR3: TGTGCCAGCAGTTTACGGCTAGCTTCGTACTTC. The variable domain in full, with the rest retrieved from reference TRBV28 and TRBJ2-7, is DVKVTQSSRYLVKRTGEKVFLECVQDMDHENMFWYRQDPGLGLRLIYFSYDVKMKEKGDIPEGYSVSREKKERFSLILESASTNQTSMYLCASSLRLASYFGPGTRLTVT.

The chain couples TRBV2 to TRBJ2-7, with D perhaps matching TRBD1 or TRBD2 (5 bases each). The V end lost 3 bases, the J end lost 1 base, and 7 bases lay between the germline ends. The germline V gene encodes CDR1 SNHLY and CDR2 FYNNEI. The CDR3 covers 13 residues. The CDR3 protein is CASSDRESYEQYF. The CDR3 nucleotides read TGTGCCAGCAGTGACAGGGAGTCCTACGAGCAGTACTTC.

V usage is TRBV15 and J usage is TRBJ1-5, with TRBD1 as a possible D gene (6 bases). Germline assignment: CDR1 LNHNV and CDR2 YYDKDF (reference sequence). The CDR3 is made up of 15 amino acids. The ends were cut back, 0 bases at V and 6 bases at J, with 12 bases in the middle. The CDR3 DNA follows: TGTGCCACCAGCAGAGAAGGGGGATTGGGTCAGCCCCAGCATTTT. It yields the protein CATSREGGLGQPQHF.

V and J are TRBV4-1 and TRBJ1-1, with D tentatively TRBD1 (5 bases). The CDR3 is made up of 15 amino acids. V lost 2 bases and J lost 6, with 16 bases in between. Germline loops: CDR1 MGHRA, CDR2 YSYEKL. DNA of the CDR3: TGCGCCAGCAGCCAATTGCCCGGGGCAGATGCTGAAGCTTTCTTT. This translates into CASSQLPGADAEAFF.

This chain links TRBV5-1 with TRBJ1-5; possible D gene TRBD1, 6 bases. Trimming took off 4 bases at V and 4 bases at J, with 9 bases between the two ends. CDR3 size: 13 residues. Germline CDR1 reads SGHRS; CDR2 reads YFSETQ. In DNA form, the CDR3 reads TGCGCCAGCAGCGCAGGGGAGAATCAGCCCCAGCATTTT. Residues: CASSAGENQPQHF. Based on the CDR3 plus reference TRBV5-1 and TRBJ1-5, the full variable domain is KAGVTQTPRYLIKTRGQQVTLSCSPISGHRSVSWYQQTPGQGLQFLFEYFSETQRNKGNFPGRFSGRQFSNSRSEMNVSTLELGDSALYLCASSAGENQPQHFGDGTRLSIL.